The 16 T cell receptor beta chains below all came from one sample that was sequenced in a study of T cells in Graves' hyperthyroidism and ophthalmopathy. TCR beta CDR3 region amplification was performed from RNA transcripts. The TCR CDR3 was amplified in a first-round RT-PCR using the HTBI primer set. TCRdb used MiXCR to reprocess the multiplex PCR reads, holding one entry per CDR3 protein. The data hold fewer than 900,000 distinct CDR3 sequences, with less than 20% observed a single time. The sequencing input was blood. The receptor source for this set is a man between 18 and 29 years old with Graves' hyperthyroidism.

This clonotype was seen many times. This chain links TRBV7-3 with TRBJ2-1, with 10 bases aligning to TRBD1. The junction had 7 bases not matched to a gene; V was cut back by 5 bases and J by 6 bases. CDR3 length: 15 residues. Per germline, CDR1 SGHTA and CDR2 FQGTGA. CDR3 sequence (DNA): TGTGCCAGCAGCCCAACCGGACAGGGGGGCAATGAGCAGTTCTTC. Amino acids: CASSPTGQGGNEQFF.

This clonotype was seen many times. The V and J genes are TRBV2 and TRBJ2-1; 9 bases fit TRBD2. Germline values: CDR1 SNHLY, CDR2 FYNNEI. Trimming removed 5 bases from V and 7 bases from J; junction bases left unmatched: 6. The CDR3 has 14 residues. The DNA for the CDR3 is TGTGCCAGCAGTCCCCTAGCGGGAAGGAATGAGCAGTTCTTC. Amino acid sequence: CASSPLAGRNEQFF.

This clonotype was detected ten times or more. The V and J genes are TRBV20-1 and TRBJ2-1; TRBD2 might be the D (6 bases). This CDR3 spans 15 amino acids. Trimming took off 6 bases at V and 9 bases at J, with 24 bases between the two ends. From germline, CDR1 is DFQATT and CDR2 SNEGSKA (reference sequence). The CDR3 DNA reads as TGCAGTGCCAGTAGTAGCGGTACCTTCGGGGGTGAGCAGTTCTTC. Protein: CSASSSGTFGGEQFF.

This clonotype was observed a few times. CDR3 nucleotides: TGCAGTGCTTATCTATTACAGGGGAAAAAAACCGGGGAGCTGTTTTTT. It yields the protein CSAYLLQGKKTGELFF. This sequence joins TRBV20-1 and TRBJ2-2; 7 bases are a match to TRBD1. This CDR3 spans 16 amino acids. The V gene's germline CDR1 is DFQATT and CDR2 SNEGSKA (reference sequence). The V segment lost 5 bases and the J segment 5 bases; nucleotides outside the gene matches: 14.

The chain couples TRBV20-1 to TRBJ2-7; D might be TRBD1 (5 bases). CDR1 is DFQATT, CDR2 SNEGSKA, per germline (reference sequence). The V end was cut by 5 bases, the J end by 3 bases, with 17 bases between. CDR3 length equals 14 residues. The CDR3 sequence: CSAADSSRFYEQYF. The CDR3 nucleotides read TGCAGTGCTGCCGACAGCTCCCGCTTCTACGAGCAGTACTTC.

V usage is TRBV30 and J usage is TRBJ2-1; no firm D call. V dropped 0 bases and J dropped 0 bases, with 6 bases sitting between them. Germline CDR1 reads GTSNPN; CDR2 reads SVGIG (reference sequence). This CDR3 is built from 14 residues. The CDR3 DNA reads TGTGCCTGGAGTGTCAAGAGCTCCTACAATGAGCAGTTCTTC. It codes for CAWSVKSSYNEQFF. The complete variable domain, with remaining parts taken from reference TRBV30 and TRBJ2-1, reads SQTIHQWPATLVQPVGSPLSLECTVEGTSNPNLYWYRQAAGRGLQLLFYSVGIGQISSEVPQNLSASRPQDRQFILSSKKLLLSDSGFYLCAWSVKSSYNEQFFGPGTRLTVL.

The chain is built from TRBV14 and TRBJ2-5, with D perhaps matching TRBD2 (5 bases). Trimming left V 0 bases short and J 5 bases short, with 7 bases between. CDR1 is SGHDN and CDR2 is FVKESK in the germline V gene. This CDR3 has 13 residues. CDR3 in amino acids: CASSQEWEETQYF. The CDR3 DNA is TGTGCCAGCAGCCAAGAATGGGAGGAGACCCAGTACTTC.

A few counts support this clonotype. J is TRBJ2-3 and V is TRBV6-4; TRBD2 aligns across 8 bases. The CDR3 is 17 amino acids. The germline CDR1 and CDR2 sequences are MRHNA and SNTAGT. V lost 0 bases, J lost 0 bases, and 5 bases stayed unmatched. Here the CDR3 DNA reads TGTGCCAGCAGTGACTCTGAGCGGGAGAGAAGCACAGATACGCAGTATTTT. Its translation is CASSDSERERSTDTQYF.

This clonotype was observed a handful of times. The chain is built from TRBV3-1 and TRBJ1-3; the D is unclear. This CDR3 has 14 amino acids. Per the germline V gene, CDR1 is LGHDT and CDR2 is YNNKEL (reference sequence). Trimming took off 7 bases at V and 3 bases at J, with 13 bases between the two ends. CDR3 amino acids: CASNSDYLGNTIYF. The CDR3 region has the DNA TGTGCCAGCAACTCGGACTATCTTGGAAACACCATATATTTT.

V is TRBV20-1 and J is TRBJ2-1, with 8 bases that match TRBD1. Unmatched junction bases numbered 6, after V lost 0 bases and J lost 5 bases. Germline CDR1 is DFQATT and CDR2 is SNEGSKA (reference sequence). This CDR3 has 15 residues. CDR3 nucleotides: TGCAGTGCTAGAGAGGAGCAGGGGGCCGACAATGAGCAGTTCTTC. This codes for CSAREEQGADNEQFF.

This clonotype occurred many times. The rearrangement uses TRBV6-6 and TRBJ2-5, with 7 bases aligning to TRBD1. From germline, CDR1 is MNHNY and CDR2 SVGAGI (reference sequence). V trimming: 1 base; J trimming: 2 bases; junction bases outside the gene matches: 1. CDR3 length: 14 amino acids. The chain's CDR3 is CASSYLGQQETQYF. In nucleotides, the CDR3 is TGTGCCAGCAGTTACTTGGGACAGCAAGAGACCCAGTACTTC.

Ten or more counts support this clonotype. The rearrangement uses TRBV6-2 or TRBV6-3 and TRBJ1-5; D is undetermined. The germline gives CDR1 MNHEY, CDR2 SVGEGT. The CDR3 spans 13 residues. V was clipped by 5 bases and J by 7 bases, with 12 bases between them. The CDR3 DNA is TGTGCCAGCAGTCCGTTAAGGGTGCAGCCCCAGCATTTT. It codes for CASSPLRVQPQHF.

In this sample, this clonotype turned up many times. The rearrangement links TRBV7-9 to TRBJ2-1, with D possibly called TRBD1 or TRBD2 (6 bases each). The germline V gene has CDR1 SEHNR and CDR2 FQNEAQ (reference sequence). The CDR3 is 13 amino acids. Trimming shortened V by 3 bases and J by 10 bases, and 13 bases separated the two germline ends. Written as DNA, the CDR3 is TGTGCCAGCAGCTTCCCACGGGGGCGGGAGCAGTTCTTC. Residues: CASSFPRGREQFF.

The sample holds a few counts of this clonotype. The gene calls are TRBV18 and TRBJ1-1; D gene ambiguous. The V end lost 4 bases, the J end lost 0 bases, and 12 bases lay between the germline ends. In germline, CDR1 is KGHSH, CDR2 LQKENI. This CDR3 contains 15 residues. The CDR3: CASSHGRVLNTEAFF. DNA for the CDR3: TGTGCCAGCTCACACGGAAGGGTACTGAACACTGAAGCTTTCTTT.

The V call is TRBV9, the J call TRBJ2-1; TRBD2 is a possible D gene (5 bases). Looked up from germline, CDR1 is SGDLS and CDR2 is YYNGEE. The CDR3 sequence is 15 residues long. V lost 0 bases and J 0 bases, leaving 7 bases between the germline ends. This CDR3 is CASSVDGDSYNEQFF. Here the CDR3 DNA reads TGTGCCAGCAGCGTAGACGGGGACTCCTACAATGAGCAGTTCTTC.

This clonotype was counted a few times. V usage is TRBV27 and J usage is TRBJ2-4, with 10 bases fitting TRBD1. After removal of 6 bases from V and 9 bases from J, the junction contained 5 bases not matched to a gene. The germline V gene encodes CDR1 MNHEY and CDR2 SMNVEV (reference sequence). The CDR3 contains 13 residues. CDR3 region: CASRTGGAGIQYF. For the CDR3, the DNA is TGTGCCAGCAGGACAGGGGGCGCCGGCATTCAGTACTTC.